This T cell receptor (beta chain) was recorded in a study of T cells in Graves' hyperthyroidism and ophthalmopathy. Across the whole study: Peripheral blood was taken when the disease was first diagnosed, before any treatment began.

Note on this clonotype: Its antigen is unidentified.

The germline V gene encodes CDR1 SGHRS and CDR2 YFSETQ. V gave up 4 bases and J gave up 9 bases; unmatched junction bases: 7. This CDR3 comprises 12 residues. In patients aged 18 to 65, hyperthyroidism was newly diagnosed, with duration under 2 months. Exclusion criteria comprised uncontrolled infection, other autoimmune disease, pregnancy or lactation. Study-wide results and caveats: Stable hyperthyroidism was separated from ophthalmopathy by a model based on 13 V-J features.

Regions amplified from RNA transcripts were the TCR beta CDR3 regions. First-round RT-PCR with HTBI primers amplified the TCR CDR3 region. TCRdb redid the calling of the multiplex PCR reads with MiXCR, one entry per CDR3 protein. The sample has about 580,000 distinct CDR3 sequences, approximately 15% seen once; the top ten hold 4.5% to 6%. The sample consisted of blood. This sequence was found in a woman younger than 45 with Graves' hyperthyroidism that later progressed to Graves' ophthalmopathy. The gene calls are TRBV5-1 and TRBJ2-7; 7 nucleotides align to TRBD1. CDR3 in DNA: TGCGCCAGCAGCATCGACAGGGTCGCGCAGTACTTC. Its translation is CASSIDRVAQYF.